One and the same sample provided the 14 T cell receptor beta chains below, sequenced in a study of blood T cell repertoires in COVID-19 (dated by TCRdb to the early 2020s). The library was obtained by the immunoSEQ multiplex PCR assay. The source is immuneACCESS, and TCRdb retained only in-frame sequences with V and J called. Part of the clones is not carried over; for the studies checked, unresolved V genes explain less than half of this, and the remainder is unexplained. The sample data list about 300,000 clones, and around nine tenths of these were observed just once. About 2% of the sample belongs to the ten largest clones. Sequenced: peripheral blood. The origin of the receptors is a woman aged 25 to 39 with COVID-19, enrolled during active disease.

This CDR3 is CASSLQASGGLADTQYF. DNA of the CDR3: TGTGCCAGCAGCTTACAGGCTAGCGGGGGGTTGGCAGATACGCAGTATTTT. The chain combines TRBV7-2 with TRBJ2-3; 11 nucleotides line up with TRBD2. The CDR3 extends over 17 amino acids. CDR1 is SGHTA and CDR2 is FQGNSA in the germline V gene. Losses at the gene ends were 2 bases for V and 4 bases for J; bases not matched to a gene: 8.

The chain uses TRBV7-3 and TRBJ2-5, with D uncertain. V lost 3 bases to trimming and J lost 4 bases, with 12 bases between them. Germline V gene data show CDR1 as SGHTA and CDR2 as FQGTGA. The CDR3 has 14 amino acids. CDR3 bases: TGTGCCAGCAGCTTCCTTGGTAGAGGAGAGACCCAGTACTTC. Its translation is CASSFLGRGETQYF.

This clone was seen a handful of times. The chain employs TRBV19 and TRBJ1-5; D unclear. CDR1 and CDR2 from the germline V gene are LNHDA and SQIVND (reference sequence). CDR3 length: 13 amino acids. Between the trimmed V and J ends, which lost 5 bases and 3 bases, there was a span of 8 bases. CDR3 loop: CASSPQVNQPQHF. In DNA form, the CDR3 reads TGTGCCAGTAGTCCGCAGGTCAATCAGCCCCAGCATTTT.

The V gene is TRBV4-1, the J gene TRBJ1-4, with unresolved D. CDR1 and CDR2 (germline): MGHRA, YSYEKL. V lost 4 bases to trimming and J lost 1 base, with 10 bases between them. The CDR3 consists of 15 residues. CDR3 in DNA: TGCGCCAGCAGCCCGATGCGTGAAACTAATGAAAAACTGTTTTTT. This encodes CASSPMRETNEKLFF.

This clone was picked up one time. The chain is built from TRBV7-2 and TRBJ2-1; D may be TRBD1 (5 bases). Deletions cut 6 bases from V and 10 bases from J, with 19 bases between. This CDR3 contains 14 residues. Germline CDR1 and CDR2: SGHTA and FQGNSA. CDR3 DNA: TGTGCCAGCAGGGGGTTCTTGGTGGGGCGGGAGCAGTTCTTC. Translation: CASRGFLVGREQFF.

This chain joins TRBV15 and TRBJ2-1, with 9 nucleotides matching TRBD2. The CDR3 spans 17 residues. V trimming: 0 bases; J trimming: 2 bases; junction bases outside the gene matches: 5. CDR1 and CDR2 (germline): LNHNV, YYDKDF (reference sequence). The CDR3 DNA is TGTGCCACCAGCAGAGATCGCGGGGGGGATACCTACAATGAGCAGTTCTTC. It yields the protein CATSRDRGGDTYNEQFF.

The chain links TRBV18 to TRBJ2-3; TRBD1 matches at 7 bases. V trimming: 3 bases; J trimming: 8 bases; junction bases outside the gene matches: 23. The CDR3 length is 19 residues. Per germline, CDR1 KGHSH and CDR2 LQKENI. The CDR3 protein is CASSPTNPDRAGVARTQYF. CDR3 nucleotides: TGTGCCAGCTCACCCACAAACCCCGACAGGGCCGGCGTGGCTCGTACGCAGTATTTT.

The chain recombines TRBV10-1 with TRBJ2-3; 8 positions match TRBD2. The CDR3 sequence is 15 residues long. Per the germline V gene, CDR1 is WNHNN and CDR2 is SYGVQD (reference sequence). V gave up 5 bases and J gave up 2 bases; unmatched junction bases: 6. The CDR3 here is CASSTAGATTDTQYF. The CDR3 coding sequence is TGCGCCAGCAGTACAGCGGGGGCCACCACAGATACGCAGTATTTT.

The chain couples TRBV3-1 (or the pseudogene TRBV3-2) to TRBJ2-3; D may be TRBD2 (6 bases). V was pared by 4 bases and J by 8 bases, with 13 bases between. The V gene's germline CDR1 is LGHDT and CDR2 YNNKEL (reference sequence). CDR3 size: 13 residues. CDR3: CASSPPGRGTQYF. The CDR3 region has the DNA TGTGCCAGCAGCCCGCCGGGGCGGGGTACGCAGTATTTT.

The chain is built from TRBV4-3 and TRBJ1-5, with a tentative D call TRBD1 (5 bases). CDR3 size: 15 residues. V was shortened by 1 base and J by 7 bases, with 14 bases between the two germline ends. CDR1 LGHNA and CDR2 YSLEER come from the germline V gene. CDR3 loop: CASSQGSGSGQPQHF. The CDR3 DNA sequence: TGCGCCAGCAGCCAAGGGTCAGGGTCGGGCCAGCCCCAGCATTTT.

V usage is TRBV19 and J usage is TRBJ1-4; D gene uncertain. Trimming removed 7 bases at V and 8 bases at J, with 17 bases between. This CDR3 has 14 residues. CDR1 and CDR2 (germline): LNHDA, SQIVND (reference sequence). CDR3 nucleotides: TGTGCCAGTAAGCCGGGCGTAAGGGAGGAAAAACTGTTTTTT. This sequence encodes CASKPGVREEKLFF.

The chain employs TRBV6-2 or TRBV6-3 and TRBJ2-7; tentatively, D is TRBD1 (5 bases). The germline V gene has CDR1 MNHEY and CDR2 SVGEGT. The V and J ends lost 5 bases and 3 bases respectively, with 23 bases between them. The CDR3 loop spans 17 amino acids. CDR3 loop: CASSPPQKWQGNYEQYF. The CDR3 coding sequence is TGTGCCAGCAGTCCGCCCCAAAAGTGGCAGGGAAACTACGAGCAGTACTTC.

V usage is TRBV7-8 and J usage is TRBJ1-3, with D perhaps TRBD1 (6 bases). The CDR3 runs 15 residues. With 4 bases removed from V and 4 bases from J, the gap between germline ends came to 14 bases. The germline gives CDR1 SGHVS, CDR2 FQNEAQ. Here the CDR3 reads CASSSGQIFGNTIYF. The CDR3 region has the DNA TGTGCCAGCAGCTCCGGACAGATATTCGGAAACACCATATATTTT.

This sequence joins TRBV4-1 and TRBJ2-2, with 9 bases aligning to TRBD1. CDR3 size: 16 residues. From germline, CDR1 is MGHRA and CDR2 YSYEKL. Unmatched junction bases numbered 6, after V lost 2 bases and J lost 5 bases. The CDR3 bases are TGCGCCAGCAGCCAAACCGGGACAGGGAGGACCGGGGAGCTGTTTTTT. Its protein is CASSQTGTGRTGELFF.